The source of this T cell receptor beta chain is a study of T-cell reconstitution after alpha-beta-depleted transplantation in children. Researchers prepared the TCRbeta library using unique molecular identifiers, the study reports. TCRdb re-derived calls from the PCR reads in MiXCR, one entry per CDR3 protein. The sample holds roughly 200,000 distinct CDR3 sequences; about a tenth are singletons and the top ten take approximately 28%. V was clipped by 5 bases and J by 10 bases; unmatched bases: 14. This CDR3 region has 15 residues. This clonotype showed up many times. The clonotype comes from a child under three years old with acute myeloid leukemia, due to receive a stem cell transplant. V and J are TRBV12-3 or TRBV12-4 and TRBJ2-3; 8 bases match TRBD2. The sequencing here drew on PBMCs, taken before TCRalphabeta/CD19-depleted stem cell transplant. DNA of the CDR3: TGTGCCAGCAGTCCTGGACTAGCCAAGAAGAGTGCGCAGTATTTT. As protein: CASSPGLAKKSAQYF.